This T cell receptor beta chain derives from a study of T cell responses to AZD1222 COVID-19 vaccine. Study information: Combined were second doses at about 4 or about 12 weeks.

This table comes from immunoSEQ multiplex PCR, and its TCRdb copy is limited to in-frame clones, with some not included. The top ten clones hold about 3.9% of a sample with around 200,000 clones, 90% to 95% of them seen once. Germline lookup yields CDR1 LNHDA and CDR2 SQIVND (reference sequence). This CDR3 is built from 16 residues. V was trimmed by 3 bases and J by 4 bases, leaving 18 bases between them. Of note for this clone: Its cognate antigen is unknown.

Study-wide points: Along spike, vaccine-associated CD4 TCRs were found throughout, with dominance at 160-218 and 743-854.

The TCR was taken from an adult in good health. Specimen: peripheral blood, collected on day 0 of AZD1222 vaccination. The genes are TRBV19 and TRBJ1-2, with D possibly matching TRBD1 (6 bases). CDR3 DNA sequence: TGTGCCAGTAGTATCCCCTCCGGGACATGGGGCTATGGCTACACCTTC. Translation gives CASSIPSGTWGYGYTF.